The 25 T cell receptor beta chains presented below share a single source sample, sequenced in a study of CD8+ T cells in alopecia areata. Isolated RNA was reverse transcribed into cDNA used as the sequencing template. Generated by immunoSEQ multiplex PCR, the TCRdb table keeps only in-frame clones and is missing some. In the table there are some 110,000 clones, approximately 38% of which are singletons. The specimen sequenced was CD4+ T cells sorted from blood. Receptors originate from a human donor with alopecia areata.

CDR3 region: CAGGRVGSGYTF. In DNA form, the CDR3 reads TGTGCCGGCGGCAGGGTGGGCTCTGGCTACACCTTC. V gene TRBV7-9 combines with J gene TRBJ1-2; a weak D match, TRBD1 (5 bases). V lost 11 bases to trimming and J lost 7 bases, with 17 bases between them. The CDR3 length is 12 residues. CDR1 is SEHNR and CDR2 is FQNEAQ in the germline V gene (reference sequence).

V and J are TRBV27 and TRBJ2-7, with 7 nucleotides matching TRBD1. Unmatched junction bases numbered 5, after V lost 6 bases and J lost 3 bases. This CDR3 contains 13 residues. CDR1 is MNHEY, CDR2 SMNVEV, per germline (reference sequence). The CDR3 bases are TGTGCCAGCAGCGTCGACAGGGACTACGAGCAGTACTTC. Residues: CASSVDRDYEQYF.

In this sample, this clone turned up a few times. V and J are TRBV7-9 and TRBJ2-1; 9 nucleotides align to TRBD2. Germline V gene lookup returns CDR1 SEHNR and CDR2 FQNEAQ (reference sequence). The CDR3 totals 16 residues. Germline trimming cut 5 bases from V and 2 bases from J; bases unmatched to any gene: 7. The CDR3 DNA is TGTGCCAGCAGCCTTTCCCTAGCGGGGACCTACAATGAGCAGTTCTTC. Protein product: CASSLSLAGTYNEQFF.

The V and J genes are TRBV28 and TRBJ1-5, with no clear D. The CDR3 loop spans 13 amino acids. The V gene lost 7 bases and the J gene lost 7 bases, with 14 bases spanning the gap. CDR1 and CDR2 from the germline V gene are MDHEN and SYDVKM. This CDR3 reads CASTWVMGQPQHF. In DNA form, the CDR3 reads TGTGCCAGCACTTGGGTTATGGGGCAGCCCCAGCATTTT.

This clone was found a few times. The chain has TRBV5-1 and TRBJ2-7, with D unresolved. The CDR3 is 11 amino acids. Germline V lookup: CDR1 SGHRS, CDR2 YFSETQ. V dropped 4 bases and J dropped 3 bases, with 5 bases sitting between them. CDR3 sequence reads: CASSERYEQYF. The CDR3 nucleotides read TGCGCCAGCAGCGAGCGCTACGAGCAGTACTTC.

In its sample, this clone was seen a few times. The CDR3 DNA sequence: TGTGCCAGCAGTTCCGCGGACACAGATACGCAGTATTTT. Its translation: CASSSADTDTQYF. This chain links TRBV28 with TRBJ2-3; D gene ambiguous. CDR1 and CDR2 from the germline V gene are MDHEN and SYDVKM. The CDR3 is 13 residues long. Trimming removed 4 bases at V and 2 bases at J, with 7 bases between. Drawing the rest from reference TRBV28 and TRBJ2-3, the complete variable domain is DVKVTQSSRYLVKRTGEKVFLECVQDMDHENMFWYRQDPGLGLRLIYFSYDVKMKEKGDIPEGYSVSREKKERFSLILESASTNQTSMYLCASSSADTDTQYFGPGTRLTVL.

This clone was seen a handful of times. The rearrangement joins TRBV6-5 to TRBJ1-2; D perhaps matches TRBD1 (5 bases). This CDR3 has 13 amino acids. V lost 2 bases, J lost 8 bases, and 12 bases lay in between. Germline-derived CDR1 and CDR2 are MNHEY and SVGAGI. The CDR3, as DNA: TGTGCCAGCAGTTACGAGGCAGGGCGAGGCTACACCTTC. Its translation: CASSYEAGRGYTF.

CDR3 region: CASSLKGGNYGYTF. The CDR3 coding sequence is TGTGCCAGCAGTTTAAAGGGAGGCAACTATGGCTACACCTTC. The chain employs TRBV27 and TRBJ1-2; D remains ambiguous. Trimming took 2 bases from V and 2 from J, leaving 9 bases between them. The length of the CDR3 is 14 residues. The germline V gene has CDR1 MNHEY and CDR2 SMNVEV (reference sequence).

V and J are TRBV11-2 and TRBJ1-5, with a tentative D call TRBD1 (6 bases). The V end was cut by 7 bases, the J end by 4 bases, with 11 bases between. Per the germline V gene, CDR1 is SGHAT and CDR2 is FQNNGV. This CDR3 comprises 13 residues. The CDR3, as DNA: TGTGCCAGCACCCAGGGGCTGAATCAGCCCCAGCATTTT. This translates into CASTQGLNQPQHF.

This clone has more than one count but fewer than ten. The V and J genes are TRBV23-1 and TRBJ2-7; D not certain. TRBV23-1 is annotated as an ORF whose role is uncertain. This CDR3 spans 10 amino acids. Trimming removed 2 bases at V and 9 bases at J, with 5 bases between. In DNA form, the CDR3 reads TGCGCCAGCAGTCAAAGTGGGCAGTACTTC. It encodes CASSQSGQYF.

The V call is TRBV29-1, the J call TRBJ2-7; D is tentatively TRBD1 or TRBD2 (5 bases each). In germline, CDR1 is SQVTM, CDR2 ANQGSEA. V was trimmed by 6 bases and J by 4 bases, leaving 13 bases between them. The CDR3 has 12 residues. CDR3 coding DNA: TGCAGCGTCCGGGGCTATATATACGAGCAGTACTTC. Translated: CSVRGYIYEQYF.

This clone was seen a handful of times. The rearrangement uses TRBV7-9 and TRBJ2-3, with 7 bases aligning to TRBD2. J gave up 7 bases and V 6 bases, and 4 bases lay outside the gene matches. The CDR3 has 12 residues. Per germline, CDR1 SEHNR and CDR2 FQNEAQ (reference sequence). CDR3 sequence (DNA): TGTGCCAGCAGGTGGACTAGTAATACGCAGTATTTT. Translating gives CASRWTSNTQYF.

In this sample, this clone turned up a few times. This chain uses TRBV29-1 with TRBJ1-1, with unresolved D. The CDR3 spans 13 residues. Germline V gene sequence: CDR1 SQVTM, CDR2 ANQGSEA. V was cut by 4 bases and J by 4 bases, with 13 bases left in between. The CDR3 protein is CSVASLAGTEAFF. In DNA, the CDR3 is TGCAGCGTTGCCTCCTTGGCGGGCACTGAAGCTTTCTTT.

The J gene is TRBJ1-2, the V gene TRBV28; D remains unclear. This CDR3 contains 16 residues. The ends were cut back, 5 bases at V and 0 bases at J, with 16 bases in the middle. Germline CDR1 reads MDHEN; CDR2 reads SYDVKM. The CDR3 region is CASSPFRLGSNYGYTF. CDR3 nucleotide sequence: TGTGCCAGCAGTCCTTTTCGCCTAGGATCTAACTATGGCTACACCTTC.

The genes are TRBV30 and TRBJ2-7; 14 bases align to TRBD2. V was pared by 6 bases and J by 3 bases, with 1 base of the junction left unmatched. CDR3 length equals 13 residues. From germline, CDR1 is GTSNPN and CDR2 SVGIG (reference sequence). CDR3 sequence reads: CACGTSGSYEQYF. The CDR3 DNA is TGTGCCTGCGGGACTAGCGGGAGCTACGAGCAGTACTTC.

This clone has a handful of counts. This sequence joins TRBV27 and TRBJ1-4, with D hard to call. V gave up 3 bases and J gave up 7 bases, with 6 bases separating them. This CDR3 is 12 amino acids long. Germline CDR1 reads MNHEY; CDR2 reads SMNVEV (reference sequence). CDR3 nucleotides: TGTGCCAGCAGTTTCTGGGGTGAAAAACTGTTTTTT. Its translation is CASSFWGEKLFF.

This clone has a handful of counts. The chain couples TRBV5-6 to TRBJ2-2; D remains unclear. The germline gives CDR1 SGHDT, CDR2 YYEEEE. Trimming stripped 2 bases from V and 5 bases from J, with 7 bases between. The CDR3 covers 13 residues. As DNA, the CDR3 is TGTGCCAGCAGCTTTAGATTGACCGGGGAGCTGTTTTTT. It translates to CASSFRLTGELFF.

This chain uses TRBV2 with TRBJ2-5, with TRBD2 matching 14 bases. The CDR3 contains 17 residues. Germline V CDR1 and CDR2: SNHLY, FYNNEI. V was pared by 6 bases and J by 7 bases, with 13 bases of the junction left unmatched. The CDR3 here is CASSYTPGLAGEGTQYF. CDR3 sequence (DNA): TGTGCCAGCAGCTATACTCCGGGACTAGCGGGAGAAGGGACCCAGTACTTC.

This clone was detected once. The chain carries TRBV30 and TRBJ1-5; TRBD1 is a possible D gene (6 bases). CDR3 length equals 15 residues. Germline loops: CDR1 GTSNPN, CDR2 SVGIG (reference sequence). V dropped 0 bases and J dropped 4 bases, with 13 bases sitting between them. CDR3: CAWSVLWGANQPQHF. The DNA for the CDR3 is TGTGCCTGGAGTGTACTCTGGGGGGCTAATCAGCCCCAGCATTTT.

In its sample, this clone was seen a few times. The V call is TRBV7-2, the J call TRBJ2-2; TRBD1 agrees at 8 bases. Germline trimming cut 2 bases from V and 1 base from J; bases unmatched to any gene: 3. CDR1 SGHTA and CDR2 FQGNSA come from the germline V gene. This CDR3 has 16 residues. The CDR3 reads CASSLFGQGNTGELFF. DNA of the CDR3: TGTGCCAGCAGCTTATTTGGACAGGGGAACACCGGGGAGCTGTTTTTT.

The genes are TRBV7-2 and TRBJ2-5, with D uncertain. Trimming removed 3 bases from V and 2 bases from J, with 7 bases in between. Germline V gene lookup returns CDR1 SGHTA and CDR2 FQGNSA. This CDR3 region has 13 residues. CDR3 sequence: CASSFTRQETQYF. CDR3 DNA: TGTGCCAGCAGCTTTACTCGACAAGAGACCCAGTACTTC.

The table lists this clone with a few counts. The CDR3 spells CASSLASRNEQFF. The CDR3 region has the DNA TGTGCCAGCAGCTTAGCCAGTCGCAATGAGCAGTTCTTC. This chain connects TRBV7-2 to TRBJ2-1; no clear D. The CDR3 length is 13 residues. V lost 0 bases and J lost 6, with 6 bases in between. Germline V gene lookup returns CDR1 SGHTA and CDR2 FQGNSA. Full variable domain (remainder filled in from reference TRBV7-2 and TRBJ2-1): GAGVSQSPSNKVTEKGKDVELRCDPISGHTALYWYRQSLGQGLEFLIYFQGNSAPDKSGLPSDRFSAERTGGSVSTLTIQRTQQEDSAVYLCASSLASRNEQFFGPGTRLTVL.

The genes are TRBV29-1 and TRBJ2-1, with D maybe TRBD2 (7 bases). This CDR3 comprises 13 residues. Per germline, CDR1 SQVTM and CDR2 ANQGSEA. The germline V and J ends were trimmed by 6 bases and 5 bases, with 14 bases remaining between them. CDR3 sequence (DNA): TGCAGCGTAGGGCGGGGGCCTAACAATGAGCAGTTCTTC. It yields the protein CSVGRGPNNEQFF.

This clone was observed a single time. The V call is TRBV2, the J call TRBJ2-7; a weak D match, TRBD2 (6 bases). Per germline, CDR1 SNHLY and CDR2 FYNNEI. V was pared by 11 bases and J by 7 bases, with 21 bases between. This CDR3 spans 13 amino acids. The CDR3 here is CAGFGTPPREQYF. The CDR3 DNA sequence: TGTGCCGGTTTCGGGACTCCCCCTAGGGAGCAGTACTTC.

The chain carries TRBV4-3 and TRBJ2-4; TRBD1 or TRBD2 may be the D gene (5 bases each). The CDR3 totals 16 residues. CDR1 is LGHNA and CDR2 is YSLEER in the germline V gene. The germline V and J ends were trimmed by 4 bases and 7 bases, with 20 bases remaining between them. The CDR3 bases are TGCGCCAGCAGCCCCAAGCCACATAAGTGGGGGAACATTCAGTACTTC. Protein sequence: CASSPKPHKWGNIQYF.